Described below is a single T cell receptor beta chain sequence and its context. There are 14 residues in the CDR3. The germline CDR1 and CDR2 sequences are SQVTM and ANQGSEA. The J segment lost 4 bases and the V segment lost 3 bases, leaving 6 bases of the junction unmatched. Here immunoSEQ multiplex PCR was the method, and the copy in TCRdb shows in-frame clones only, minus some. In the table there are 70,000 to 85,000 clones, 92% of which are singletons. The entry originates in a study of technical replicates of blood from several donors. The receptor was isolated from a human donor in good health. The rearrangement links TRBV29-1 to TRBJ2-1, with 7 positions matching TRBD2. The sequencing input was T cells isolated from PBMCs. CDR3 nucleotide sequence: TGCAGCGTTGATACCAGCGGGATTTACAATGAGCAGTTCTTC. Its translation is CSVDTSGIYNEQFF.